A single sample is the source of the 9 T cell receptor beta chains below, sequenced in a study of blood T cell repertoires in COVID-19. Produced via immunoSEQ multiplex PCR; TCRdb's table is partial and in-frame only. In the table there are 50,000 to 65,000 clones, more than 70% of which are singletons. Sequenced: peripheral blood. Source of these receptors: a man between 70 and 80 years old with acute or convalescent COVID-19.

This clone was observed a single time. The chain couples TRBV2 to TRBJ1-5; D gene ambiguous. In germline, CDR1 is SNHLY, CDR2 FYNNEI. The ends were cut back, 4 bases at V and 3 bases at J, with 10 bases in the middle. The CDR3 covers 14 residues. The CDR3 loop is CASSGSQYNQPQHF. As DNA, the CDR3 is TGTGCCAGCAGTGGATCGCAGTACAATCAGCCCCAGCATTTT.

The CDR3 DNA sequence: TGTGCCAGCAGCGGATTGACAGGGGGCTGGCAAGAGACCCAGTACTTC. This sequence encodes CASSGLTGGWQETQYF. The chain joins TRBV7-8 to TRBJ2-5; 10 bases are a match to TRBD1. CDR3 size: 16 residues. V was clipped by 5 bases and J by 2 bases; unmatched bases: 8. CDR1 is SGHVS, CDR2 FQNEAQ, per germline. Full variable domain (missing parts from reference TRBV7-8 and TRBJ2-5): GAGVSQSPRYKVAKRGQDVALRCDPISGHVSLFWYQQALGQGPEFLTYFQNEAQLDKSGLPSDRFFAERPEGSVSTLKIQRTQQEDSAVYLCASSGLTGGWQETQYFGPGTRLLVL.

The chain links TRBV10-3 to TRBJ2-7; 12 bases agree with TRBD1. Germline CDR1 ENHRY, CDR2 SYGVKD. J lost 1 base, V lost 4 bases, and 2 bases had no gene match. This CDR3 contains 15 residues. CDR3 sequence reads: CAISGGQGASYEQYF. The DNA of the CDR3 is TGTGCCATCAGTGGGGGACAGGGGGCGTCCTACGAGCAGTACTTC.

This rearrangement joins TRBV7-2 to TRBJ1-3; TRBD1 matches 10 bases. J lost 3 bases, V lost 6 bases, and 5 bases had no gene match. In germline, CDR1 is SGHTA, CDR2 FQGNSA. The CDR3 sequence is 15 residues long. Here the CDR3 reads CASRQDRGLGNTIYF. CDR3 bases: TGTGCCAGCAGGCAAGACAGGGGGCTTGGAAACACCATATATTTT.

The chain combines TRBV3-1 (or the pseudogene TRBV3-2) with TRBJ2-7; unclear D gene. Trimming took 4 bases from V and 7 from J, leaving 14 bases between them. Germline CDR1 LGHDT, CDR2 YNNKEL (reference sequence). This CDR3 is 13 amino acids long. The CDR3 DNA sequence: TGTGCCAGCAGCCTGAACCGGTTGAGTGAGCAGTACTTC. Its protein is CASSLNRLSEQYF.

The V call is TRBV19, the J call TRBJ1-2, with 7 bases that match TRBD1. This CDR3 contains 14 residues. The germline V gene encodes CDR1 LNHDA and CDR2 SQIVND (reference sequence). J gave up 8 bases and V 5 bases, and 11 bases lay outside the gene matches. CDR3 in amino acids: CASSGGTDHEGYTF. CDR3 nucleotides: TGTGCCAGTAGTGGGGGGACAGATCATGAAGGCTACACCTTC.

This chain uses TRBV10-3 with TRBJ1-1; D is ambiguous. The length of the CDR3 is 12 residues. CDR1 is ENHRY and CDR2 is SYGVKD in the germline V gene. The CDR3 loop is CSDLRANTEAFF. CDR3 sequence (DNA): TGTTCCGACCTGAGGGCGAACACTGAAGCTTTCTTT.

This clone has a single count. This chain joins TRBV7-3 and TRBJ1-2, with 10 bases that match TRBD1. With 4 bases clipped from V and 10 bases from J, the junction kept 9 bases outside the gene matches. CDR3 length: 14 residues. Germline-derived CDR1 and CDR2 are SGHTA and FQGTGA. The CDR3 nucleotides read TGTGCCAGCAGCTCCGACCCCGGACAGGGGGACTACACCTTC. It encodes CASSSDPGQGDYTF.

The CDR3 here is CASSPLNSGRAGMTGELFF. The CDR3 DNA follows: TGTGCCAGCAGCCCGCTAAATTCGGGTCGGGCAGGGATGACCGGGGAGCTGTTTTTT. The chain couples TRBV7-8 to TRBJ2-2, with TRBD1 as a possible D gene (5 bases). The germline CDR1 and CDR2 sequences are SGHVS and FQNEAQ. The CDR3 loop spans 19 amino acids. The germline V and J ends were trimmed by 5 bases and 5 bases, with 27 bases remaining between them.